Following are 6 T cell receptor beta chains from one sample sequenced in a study of CD8 T cells in ankylosing spondylitis (dated by TCRdb to about 2017). Study-wide conclusions, independent of this receptor: Blood from ankylosing spondylitis patients appeared to be characterized by a TCR beta motif made up of several highly homologous amino acid variants.

The library was built by means of 5' RACE. Sequencer: Illumina HiSeq 2500. TCRdb ran its own pipeline on the public reads, namely fastp trimming at Q25 and MiXCR clone calling, and kept in-frame beta chains. Identical CDR3 protein sequences are pooled into one entry, listed with their most common genes and DNA. The sample data list around 770,000 distinct CDR3 sequences, and roughly 19% of these were observed just once. Jointly, the top ten make up around a fifth of the sample. Which antigens these TCRs recognize remains unknown. Specimen: blood, either unsorted or a sorted T cell fraction (not recorded which). The origin of the receptors is a male donor with ankylosing spondylitis.

The table lists this clonotype with a few counts. The chain couples TRBV7-9 to TRBJ1-4; D ambiguous. The germline gives CDR1 SEHNR, CDR2 FQNEAQ (reference sequence). This CDR3 region has 13 residues. V dropped 4 bases and J dropped 5 bases, with 8 bases sitting between them. The CDR3 spells CASSSTVNEKLFF. The CDR3 region has the DNA TGTGCCAGCAGCTCAACGGTGAATGAAAAACTGTTTTTT. The full variable domain, its missing parts supplied by reference TRBV7-9 and TRBJ1-4, is DTGVSQNPRHKITKRGQNVTFRCDPISEHNRLYWYRQTLGQGPEFLTYFQNEAQLEKSRLLSDRFSAERPKGSFSTLEIQRTEQGDSAMYLCASSSTVNEKLFFGSGTQLSVL.

As concerns this clonotype: This may stem from a read error, because a much larger clone lies one nucleotide away. This chain connects TRBV7-2 to TRBJ1-3, with unresolved D. Germline lookup yields CDR1 SGHTA and CDR2 FQGNSA. The CDR3 is 11 amino acids. V was pared by 1 base and J by 11 bases, with 6 bases between. CDR3 in amino acids: CASSLVGAIYF. CDR3 bases: TGTGCCAGCAGCTTAGTGGGAGCCATATATTTT.

In its sample, this clonotype was seen a few times. The J gene is TRBJ1-5, the V gene TRBV7-8; 8 bases fit TRBD1. Germline V lookup: CDR1 SGHVS, CDR2 FQNEAQ. This CDR3 is 14 amino acids long. V lost 5 bases, J lost 5 bases, and 5 bases stayed unmatched. In DNA, the CDR3 is TGTGCCAGCAGCCGAGGGACAGGTGATCAGCCCCAGCATTTT. This gives the protein CASSRGTGDQPQHF.

This clonotype was seen at least ten times. One junction end does not reproduce the germline sequence, and a read error may be involved. The V call is TRBV27, the J call TRBJ2-7; no clear D gene. Germline V gene sequence: CDR1 MNHEY, CDR2 SMNVEV (reference sequence). The CDR3 extends over 15 amino acids. CDR3 in amino acids: CASSLSGPSSYEQYF. CDR3 DNA: TGCGCCAGCAGCTTATCCGGGCCAAGCTCCTACGAGCAGTACTTC.

This clonotype appeared many times. V and J are TRBV10-3 and TRBJ2-7, with a tentative D call TRBD1 (8 bases). CDR1 is ENHRY, CDR2 SYGVKD, per germline. This CDR3 has 14 amino acids. Deletions cut 9 bases from V and 2 bases from J, with 17 bases between. The CDR3 nucleotides are TGTGCCATTTTCCTAGCGGACAGGGCCTACGAGCAGTACTTC. It specifies CAIFLADRAYEQYF.

The chain couples TRBV28 to TRBJ1-2; 9 positions agree with TRBD1. The CDR3 runs 18 residues. Looked up from germline, CDR1 is MDHEN and CDR2 is SYDVKM. Trimming took 5 bases from V and 0 from J; bases not matched to a gene: 13. CDR3 sequence reads: CASSKPPGQGLSNYGYTF. The DNA of the CDR3 is TGTGCCAGCAGTAAACCACCGGGACAGGGTTTATCTAACTATGGCTACACCTTC.